This T cell receptor beta chain was retrieved from a study of radiotherapy plus CTLA-4 blockade in lung cancer. Study context: Patients showed objective responses in 18% of cases, and disease control was achieved by around 30%.

Note on this clone: Its antigen remains unknown.

CTLA-4 blockade using ipilimumab, together with focal radiation, was received by patients with chemo-refractory metastatic non-small-cell lung cancer. V lost 0 bases and J lost 5, with 10 bases in between. The CDR3 totals 14 residues. CDR1 and CDR2 from the germline V gene are WSHSY and SAAADI. General study points: TCR clones originating in tumors grew in number in blood after radiotherapy plus ipilimumab.

Sequencing was performed with immunoSEQ multiplex PCR; in TCRdb, only in-frame clones are kept and a portion is missing. The sample comprises 130,000 or so clones, 85% to 90% of which are singletons, and 6.9% rests with the top ten. Sequenced here: peripheral blood, sampled from a patient treated with radiotherapy plus ipilimumab. This clonotype originated in a human donor with non-small cell lung cancer that progressed on radiotherapy plus ipilimumab. The chain joins TRBV10-2 to TRBJ1-2; D is unresolved. The CDR3 DNA sequence: TGCGCCAGCAGTGAGTCGTGGACGGGTTATGGCTACACCTTC. Amino acids: CASSESWTGYGYTF.